The rows below give T cell receptor beta chains drawn from one sample of a study of blood T cell repertoires in COVID-19. The protocol was immunoSEQ multiplex PCR, while the TCRdb copy is restricted to in-frame clones and leaves out a portion. The sample holds about 230,000 clones, 75% to 85% seen once. The material sequenced was peripheral blood. These receptors were obtained from a woman younger than 45 with COVID-19, enrolled during active disease. The CDR3 runs from the conserved cysteine through the conserved F or W. The D gene is left open where the match is weak. Part of the rows lack a size; the others show once, few, many or a class for expanded clones.

>TRBV29-1|TRBD1|TRBJ2-1|NA
TGCAGCGTTATGGGTAGGGGGCTCGAGGTGAGGCCGACCCATGAGCAGTTCTTC
CSVMGRGLEVRPTHEQFF
>TRBV6-2/TRBV6-3|TRBD1|TRBJ2-1|NA
TGTGCCAGCAGTTATGCCATATCGGGACAGGGAACCCCGAATGAGCAGTTCTTC
CASSYAISGQGTPNEQFF
>TRBV19|TRBD2|TRBJ2-3|NA
TGTGCCAGTAGTGCCCTCACTAGCGGGGGGCAGTATTTT
CASSALTSGGQYF
>TRBV7-2|TRBD1|TRBJ2-3|NA
TGTGCCAGCAGCCCAGGGACAGGGGGGACTCCTTCCACAGATACGCAGTATTTT
CASSPGTGGTPSTDTQYF
>TRBV5-1|TRBD1|TRBJ2-7|NA
TGCGCCAGCAGCGGATCCGGGACAGGGGGCACCGAGCAGTACTTC
CASSGSGTGGTEQYF
>TRBV2|TRBD1|TRBJ2-7|NA
TGTGCCAGCAGTGGGACAGGGGAATCCTACGAGCAGTACTTC
CASSGTGESYEQYF
>TRBV4-3|TRBD1|TRBJ1-4|NA
TGCGCCAGCAGCCCCCGGGAGGGGGCGCGAGAAAAACTGTTTTTT
CASSPREGAREKLFF
>TRBV10-3|TRBD1|TRBJ1-1|NA
TGTGCCATCAGTACCAACAGGGGGCCCACTGAAGCTTTCTTT
CAISTNRGPTEAFF
>TRBV4-2|TRBD2|TRBJ2-5|NA
TGTGCCAGCAGCCAAGATATCGCGGGAGGGAGGGAGACCCAGTACTTC
CASSQDIAGGRETQYF
>TRBV6-2/TRBV6-3|TRBD1|TRBJ2-2|NA
TGTGCCAGCAGTTACCGGGACAGGAGGCCCGGGGAGCTGTTTTTT
CASSYRDRRPGELFF
>TRBV19|NA|TRBJ1-2|few
TGTGCCAGTAGTAAACAGGGACAAACTAACTATGGCTACACCTTC
CASSKQGQTNYGYTF
>TRBV27|NA|TRBJ2-7|once
TGTGCCAGCAGTAAGGGGGAGTCCTACGAGCAGTACTTC
CASSKGESYEQYF
>TRBV24-1|NA|TRBJ2-3|NA
TGTGCCACCAGTCCGGGATTTGATGATACGCAGTATTTT
CATSPGFDDTQYF
>TRBV24-1|TRBD1|TRBJ2-1|NA
TGTGCCACCAGTGATTCGCATCCGGGACAGGGGTGGAATGAGCAGTTCTTC
CATSDSHPGQGWNEQFF
>TRBV5-6|NA|TRBJ1-2|NA
TGTGCCAGCAGCTCCGGACAGCACTATGGCTACACCTTC
CASSSGQHYGYTF
>TRBV18|TRBD1|TRBJ1-2|NA
TGTGCCAGCTCCCACGGGACAGGGGGCGTAGGTGGCTACACCTTC
CASSHGTGGVGGYTF
>TRBV4-3|NA|TRBJ1-3|NA
TGCGCCAGCAGCCAAGTGGGAGGGATCCCTGGAAACACCATATATTTT
CASSQVGGIPGNTIYF
>TRBV5-1|TRBD2|TRBJ2-7|NA
TGCGCCAGCAGCTCAGGACTAGCCTCCTCCTACGAGCAGTACTTC
CASSSGLASSYEQYF
>TRBV10-3|TRBD1|TRBJ2-7|once
TGTGCCATCGGGCAACCGGGACAGGCTCCCGAGCAGTACTTC
CAIGQPGQAPEQYF
>TRBV7-2|NA|TRBJ1-2|NA
TGTGCCAGCAGCTTATGGGGGGTTACTGGCTACACCTTC
CASSLWGVTGYTF